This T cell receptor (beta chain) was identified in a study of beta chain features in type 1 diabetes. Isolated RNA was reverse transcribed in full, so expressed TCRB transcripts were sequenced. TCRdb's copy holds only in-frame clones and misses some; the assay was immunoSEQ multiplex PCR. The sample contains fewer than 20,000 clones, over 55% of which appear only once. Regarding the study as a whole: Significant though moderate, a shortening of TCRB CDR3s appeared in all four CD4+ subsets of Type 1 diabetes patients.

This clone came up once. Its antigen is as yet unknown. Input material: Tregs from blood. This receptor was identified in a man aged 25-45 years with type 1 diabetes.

The CDR3: CASSGTSGLQETQYF. The CDR3 region has the DNA TGTGCCAGCAGCGGGACTAGCGGGCTCCAAGAGACCCAGTACTTC. The genes are TRBV6-5 and TRBJ2-5, with TRBD2 matching 12 bases. The CDR3 is 15 amino acids. Germline assignment: CDR1 MNHEY and CDR2 SVGAGI. J was trimmed by 1 base and V by 6 bases; bases with no gene match: 3.